The T cell receptor beta chain under discussion was sequenced for a study of T cell repertoires in cytomegalovirus infection. The V gene's germline CDR1 is MDHEN and CDR2 SYDVKM. Trimming removed 6 bases from V and 6 bases from J, with 11 bases in between. The CDR3 contains 12 residues. This clonotype showed up many times. What it binds is not known. TCRdb analysed the reads with MiXCR anew, one entry per CDR3 protein. The data show about 260,000 distinct CDR3 sequences, approximately 15% seen once. Study results and limitations: Carriers of CMV plus the relevant HLA were identified by cumulative public TCR beta family frequency. CMV-specific HLA-C-restricted TCR beta clonotypes dominated the ex vivo response.

Input material: PBMCs. This chain links TRBV28 with TRBJ1-2; tentatively, D is TRBD1 (5 bases). This TCR came from a human donor in good health (CMV status not recorded). Some clones in this sample may be carry-over from other donors' samples. CDR3 loop: CASSEQGDGYTF. The CDR3 coding sequence is TGTGCCAGCAGCGAGCAGGGCGATGGCTACACCTTC.